These T cell receptor beta chains were read from a single sample in a study of immune cell composition in non-small cell lung cancer. Assay used: immunoSEQ multiplex PCR; TCRdb lists only in-frame clones, some missing. The data hold about 4,900 clones, with roughly 79% observed a single time. The specimen sequenced was lung tumor tissue. The source of these receptors is a human donor with non-small cell lung cancer. CDR3s include the opening cysteine and the closing phenylalanine or tryptophan. The D gene is left open where the match is weak. Expanded clones get a size class; other rows say once, few or many, or leave the size out.

v_gene	abundance	j_gene	d_gene	CDR3aa	CDR3nt
TRBV25-1	.	TRBJ2-7	TRBD1	CASSESSVRGLSEQYF	TGTGCCAGCAGTGAATCGAGTGTCAGGGGGCTCTCCGAGCAGTACTTC
TRBV5-1	.	TRBJ2-1	TRBD2	CASSLARTLAGDNEQFF	TGCGCCAGCAGCTTGGCCAGGACGCTAGCGGGAGACAATGAGCAGTTCTTC
TRBV30	.	TRBJ2-3	TRBD2	CAWRDSGRVTDTQYF	TGTGCCTGGAGGGATAGCGGGAGGGTCACAGATACGCAGTATTTT
TRBV6-5	.	TRBJ1-2	TRBD1	CASSYRQGGGYTF	TGTGCCAGCAGTTACAGACAGGGCGGCGGCTACACCTTC
TRBV5-4	.	TRBJ2-7	TRBD2	CASSPGGTYEQYF	TGTGCCAGCAGCCCGGGGGGTACCTACGAGCAGTACTTC
TRBV6-5	.	TRBJ1-1	.	CASTQRPRGSTEAFF	TGTGCCAGCACTCAAAGGCCACGGGGTAGCACTGAAGCTTTCTTT
TRBV4-2	.	TRBJ2-7	TRBD1	CASSQQNGDSPRLGEQYF	TGTGCCAGCAGCCAACAAAATGGGGACAGCCCCAGGTTGGGCGAGCAGTACTTC
TRBV19	.	TRBJ1-1	TRBD1	CASSITGTGVTEAFF	TGTGCCAGTAGTATTACCGGGACAGGGGTCACTGAAGCTTTCTTT
TRBV5-1	.	TRBJ1-4	TRBD1	CASSATGAPGEKLFF	TGCGCCAGCAGCGCAACAGGGGCCCCGGGAGAAAAACTGTTTTTT
TRBV6-1	large	TRBJ2-7	TRBD2	CASSASGPYEQYF	TGTGCCAGCAGTGCTAGCGGGCCCTACGAGCAGTACTTC
TRBV30	.	TRBJ1-4	TRBD1	CAWSKKQGGNEKLFF	TGTGCCTGGAGTAAAAAACAGGGGGGTAATGAAAAACTGTTTTTT
TRBV7-3	once	TRBJ2-7	TRBD2	CASSLRTEWGGSYEQYF	TGTGCCAGCAGCTTACGGACCGAGTGGGGGGGCTCCTACGAGCAGTACTTC
TRBV9	.	TRBJ1-2	.	CASSGLLGGYTF	TGTGCCAGCAGCGGACTACTAGGCGGCTACACCTTC
TRBV9	.	TRBJ2-6	.	CASSQGTLGANVLTF	TGTGCCAGCAGCCAGGGGACCCTGGGGGCCAACGTCCTGACTTTC
TRBV5-1	.	TRBJ2-3	TRBD2	CASSLAGATTDTQYF	TGCGCCAGCAGCCTAGCGGGAGCGACCACAGATACGCAGTATTTT
TRBV9	once	TRBJ1-2	.	CASSVGGGGGYTF	TGTGCCAGCAGCGTAGGTGGGGGCGGCGGCTACACCTTC
TRBV7-2	.	TRBJ1-5	TRBD1	CASSSQGAQPQHF	TGTGCCAGCAGCTCGCAGGGGGCCCAGCCCCAGCATTTT
TRBV5-5	.	TRBJ2-7	.	CASSLAVISYEQYF	TGTGCCAGCAGCTTGGCGGTCATTTCCTACGAGCAGTACTTC
TRBV5-6	.	TRBJ2-2	.	CASSYAGANTGELFF	TGTGCCAGCAGCTACGCAGGGGCCAACACCGGGGAGCTGTTTTTT
TRBV7-2	.	TRBJ2-6	TRBD2	CASSLVVGGTGANVLTF	TGTGCCAGCAGCTTAGTGGTGGGAGGGACTGGGGCCAACGTCCTGACTTTC
TRBV5-6	.	TRBJ2-6	.	CASSEQLNRVDGANVLTF	TGTGCCAGCAGTGAACAACTAAACAGGGTAGACGGGGCCAACGTCCTGACTTTC
TRBV6-5	.	TRBJ2-5	.	CASSRTVQETQYF	TGTGCCAGCAGTCGGACAGTCCAAGAGACCCAGTACTTC
TRBV6-6	.	TRBJ2-5	.	CASSYSWSRGLETQYF	TGTGCCAGCAGTTACTCGTGGTCCAGGGGCCTGGAGACCCAGTACTTC
TRBV5-6	.	TRBJ1-2	TRBD1	CASSLDRGGYGYTF	TGTGCCAGCAGCTTGGACAGGGGGGGCTATGGCTACACCTTC
TRBV10-2	.	TRBJ2-1	.	CASGGAGANEQFF	TGCGCCAGCGGGGGCGCGGGGGCCAATGAGCAGTTCTTC
TRBV27	.	TRBJ2-1	TRBD2	CASSRASGGAEQFF	TGTGCCAGCAGTAGGGCTAGCGGGGGGGCAGAGCAGTTCTTC
TRBV7-2	.	TRBJ2-5	TRBD1	CASSLGDRETQYF	TGTGCCAGCAGCTTAGGGGACAGAGAGACCCAGTACTTC
TRBV9	.	TRBJ2-3	TRBD2	CASSGGGPGLAKDTQYF	TGTGCCAGCAGCGGGGGGGGACCGGGACTAGCGAAGGATACGCAGTATTTT
TRBV5-5	.	TRBJ1-1	.	CASSFAGVSEAFF	TGTGCCAGCAGCTTTGCAGGGGTGTCTGAAGCTTTCTTT
TRBV9	.	TRBJ2-3	TRBD1	CASSVGDRHSSTDTQYF	TGTGCCAGCAGCGTAGGGGACAGGCACTCTAGCACAGATACGCAGTATTTT
TRBV19	.	TRBJ2-2	.	CASGTINTGELFF	TGTGCCAGTGGGACAATCAACACCGGGGAGCTGTTTTTT
TRBV6-5	.	TRBJ2-3	TRBD2	CASSQGLASDTQYF	TGTGCCAGCAGCCAGGGACTAGCTTCAGATACGCAGTATTTT
TRBV29-1	.	TRBJ2-5	TRBD2	CSVVGGNQETQYF	TGCAGCGTTGTCGGGGGGAACCAAGAGACCCAGTACTTC
TRBV19	.	TRBJ2-1	.	CASSMTERLNEQFF	TGTGCCAGTAGTATGACGGAGCGTTTAAATGAGCAGTTCTTC
TRBV21-1	.	TRBJ2-7	.	CASSKGVGGGSYEQYF	.
TRBV7-3	.	TRBJ2-6	.	CASSSPGTQGPGANVLTF	TGTGCCAGCAGCTCCCCCGGGACTCAGGGCCCTGGGGCCAACGTCCTGACTTTC
TRBV5-1	.	TRBJ2-2	TRBD1	CASSWTGGNTGELFF	TGCGCCAGCAGCTGGACAGGGGGGAACACCGGGGAGCTGTTTTTT
TRBV19	medium-sized	TRBJ2-7	TRBD1	CASSLGQGREQYF	TGTGCCAGTAGTCTTGGACAGGGGAGGGAGCAGTACTTC
TRBV9	.	TRBJ2-1	TRBD1	CASSDTGGNYNEQFF	TGTGCCAGCAGCGACACAGGGGGCAACTACAATGAGCAGTTCTTC
TRBV7-2	.	TRBJ1-5	.	CASSLDRTRPQHF	TGTGCCAGCAGCCTCGACAGGACCCGACCCCAGCATTTT
TRBV20-1	.	TRBJ2-1	.	CSARDVGEQFF	TGCAGTGCTAGAGATGTCGGTGAGCAGTTCTTC
TRBV9	.	TRBJ2-2	.	CASTAIGGELFF	TGTGCCAGCACCGCCATCGGCGGGGAGCTGTTTTTT